Below are 30 T cell receptor beta chains sequenced from a single sample in a study of control samples from healthy donors and cancer patients. Sequencing was performed with immunoSEQ multiplex PCR; in TCRdb, only in-frame clones are kept and a portion is missing. Here the sample spans roughly 370,000 clones, around 90% being singletons. Sequencing was done on a sample of PBMCs. Receptors originate from a man in his forties with head and neck cancer.

This clone was recorded once. The chain employs TRBV29-1 and TRBJ2-2; TRBD1 matches at 7 bases. Per the germline V gene, CDR1 is SQVTM and CDR2 is ANQGSEA. The length of the CDR3 is 14 residues. V shed 3 bases and J 3 bases; nucleotides not matched to a gene: 4. This CDR3 is CSVDRTGDTGELFF. The CDR3, as DNA: TGCAGCGTTGATAGGACAGGAGACACCGGGGAGCTGTTTTTT.

The rearrangement uses TRBV2 and TRBJ1-2, with TRBD1 matching 8 bases. Unmatched junction bases numbered 8, after V lost 2 bases and J lost 3 bases. Germline CDR1 and CDR2: SNHLY and FYNNEI. The CDR3 loop spans 16 amino acids. The CDR3 loop is CASSESAGGADYGYTF. The DNA of the CDR3 is TGTGCCAGCAGTGAATCGGCAGGGGGCGCAGACTATGGCTACACCTTC.

This clone was observed once. The V and J genes are TRBV6-1 and TRBJ2-5; D call uncertain. CDR1 is MNHNS and CDR2 is SASEGT in the germline V gene. The CDR3 consists of 13 residues. Trimming cost V 6 bases and J 1 base, with 9 bases left between them. In nucleotides, the CDR3 is TGTGCCAGCAGAGGTCGGTCCCAAGAGACCCAGTACTTC. Translated: CASRGRSQETQYF.

The V and J genes are TRBV12-3 or TRBV12-4 and TRBJ1-1; tentatively, D is TRBD1 (5 bases). This CDR3 region has 10 residues. The V end was cut by 6 bases, the J end by 6 bases, with 5 bases between. Here the CDR3 DNA reads TGTGCCAGCAGAGGGGCTGAAGCTTTCTTT. Residues: CASRGAEAFF.

The chain uses TRBV9 and TRBJ1-2; 10 nucleotides agree with TRBD1. This CDR3 region has 15 residues. V was clipped by 3 bases and J by 7 bases; unmatched bases: 9. The germline V gene encodes CDR1 SGDLS and CDR2 YYNGEE. The chain's CDR3 is CASSGLRTGGSGYTF. The CDR3 DNA follows: TGTGCCAGCAGCGGGTTACGGACAGGGGGATCTGGCTACACCTTC.

V and J are TRBV27 and TRBJ2-1; D is unclear. V was pared by 1 base and J by 5 bases, with 6 bases between. Germline values: CDR1 MNHEY, CDR2 SMNVEV (reference sequence). CDR3 size: 13 residues. The CDR3 coding sequence is TGTGCCAGCAGTTTATATCAGAACAATGAGCAGTTCTTC. Translating it yields CASSLYQNNEQFF.

The chain employs TRBV21-1 and TRBJ1-6; the table gives TRBD1 as D, unverified against the DNA. TRBV21-1 is a known pseudogene. This CDR3 is 18 amino acids long. The CDR3 DNA sequence: TGTGCCAGCAGCAAGTACAGACCGGGACAGCTAGTGGGATCACCCCTCCACTTT. This encodes CASSKYRPGQLVGSPLHF.

The rearrangement links TRBV19 to TRBJ2-2; D is unclear. Trimming removed 3 bases from V and 6 bases from J, with 11 bases in between. Germline V lookup: CDR1 LNHDA, CDR2 SQIVND (reference sequence). CDR3 length: 14 residues. The CDR3 DNA sequence: TGTGCCAGTAGTATTAGGGATTGGTCCGGGGAGCTGTTTTTT. It specifies CASSIRDWSGELFF. Together with reference TRBV19 and TRBJ2-2, the CDR3 gives the full variable domain: DGGITQSPKYLFRKEGQNVTLSCEQNLNHDAMYWYRQDPGQGLRLIYYSQIVNDFQKGDIAEGYSVSREKKESFPLTVTSAQKNPTAFYLCASSIRDWSGELFFGEGSRLTVL.

This chain uses TRBV7-2 with TRBJ1-5; 7 nucleotides line up with TRBD1. The CDR3 sequence is 16 residues long. The V and J ends lost 5 bases and 5 bases, in that order; junction bases with no gene match: 12. Germline lookup yields CDR1 SGHTA and CDR2 FQGNSA. The CDR3: CASSRDQGGFYQPQHF. The DNA for the CDR3 is TGTGCCAGCAGCCGGGATCAGGGGGGGTTTTATCAGCCCCAGCATTTT.

J is TRBJ2-6 and V is TRBV7-3; D may be TRBD1 or TRBD2 (5 bases each). From germline, CDR1 is SGHTA and CDR2 FQGTGA. The CDR3 runs to 18 residues. Trimming cost V 1 base and J 0 bases, with 13 bases left between them. CDR3 sequence reads: CASSLRPGPNSGANVLTF. The CDR3 nucleotides read TGTGCCAGCAGCTTAAGACCGGGACCGAACTCTGGGGCCAACGTCCTGACTTTC.

The chain links TRBV28 to TRBJ1-1; no definite D call. Trimming shortened V by 3 bases and J by 1 base, and 9 bases separated the two germline ends. Germline CDR1 reads MDHEN; CDR2 reads SYDVKM. CDR3 length: 14 amino acids. CDR3 nucleotides: TGTGCCAGCAGTTTTTGGTTGGAGAACACTGAAGCTTTCTTT. The encoded protein is CASSFWLENTEAFF. The whole variable domain, filled in from reference TRBV28 and TRBJ1-1, reads DVKVTQSSRYLVKRTGEKVFLECVQDMDHENMFWYRQDPGLGLRLIYFSYDVKMKEKGDIPEGYSVSREKKERFSLILESASTNQTSMYLCASSFWLENTEAFFGQGTRLTVV.

The gene calls are TRBV6-2 or TRBV6-3 and TRBJ2-3; TRBD2 aligns across 11 bases. This CDR3 is 15 amino acids long. The V gene's germline CDR1 is MNHEY and CDR2 SVGEGT. Trimming took 6 bases from V and 4 from J; bases not matched to a gene: 6. The CDR3, as DNA: TGTGCCAGCAGCTTTAGCGGGGGGGCGGCAGATACGCAGTATTTT. It yields the protein CASSFSGGAADTQYF.

V is TRBV5-4 and J is TRBJ2-7; possible D gene TRBD1, 6 bases. Germline lookup yields CDR1 SGHNT and CDR2 YYREEE (reference sequence). Deletions cut 4 bases from V and 6 bases from J, with 11 bases between. This CDR3 contains 12 residues. The CDR3: CASSQDSLEQYF. In DNA form, the CDR3 reads TGTGCCAGCAGCCAGGACAGCCTCGAGCAGTACTTC.

This sequence joins TRBV18 and TRBJ2-3; a possible D gene is TRBD2 (5 bases). Germline values: CDR1 KGHSH, CDR2 LQKENI. The CDR3 totals 12 residues. V was trimmed by 6 bases and J by 3 bases, leaving 7 bases between them. CDR3 DNA: TGTGCCAGCTCCCCGGGGACAGATACGCAGTATTTT. It codes for CASSPGTDTQYF.

V usage is TRBV19 and J usage is TRBJ1-4; 8 bases align to TRBD1. The CDR3 is 14 amino acids. Trimming removed 7 bases from V and 4 bases from J; junction bases left unmatched: 5. Germline-derived CDR1 and CDR2 are LNHDA and SQIVND (reference sequence). The CDR3 loop reads CASTAGQGNEKLFF. CDR3 nucleotide sequence: TGTGCCAGTACCGCTGGACAGGGTAATGAAAAACTGTTTTTT.

The V and J genes are TRBV28 and TRBJ2-3; D might be TRBD1 (5 bases). Germline lookup yields CDR1 MDHEN and CDR2 SYDVKM. The CDR3 covers 18 residues. Trimming stripped 2 bases from V and 2 bases from J, with 20 bases between. This CDR3 reads CASSLRPGRWGDTDTQYF. The CDR3 coding sequence is TGTGCCAGCAGTTTACGCCCCGGCAGGTGGGGCGACACAGATACGCAGTATTTT.

This clone was seen a few times. The CDR3 nucleotides read TGTGCCAGCAGGACTAGCGGGGGCACCGGGGAGCTGTTTTTT. As protein: CASRTSGGTGELFF. V and J are TRBV3-1 (or the pseudogene TRBV3-2) and TRBJ2-2; 12 bases match TRBD2. V was clipped by 6 bases and J by 4 bases; unmatched bases: 0. The germline V gene has CDR1 LGHDT and CDR2 YNNKEL (reference sequence). CDR3 length: 14 amino acids.

This clone was observed once. J is TRBJ2-1 and V is TRBV3-1 (or the pseudogene TRBV3-2), with D unresolved. V lost 0 bases, J lost 5 bases, and 11 bases lay in between. Germline V gives CDR1 LGHDT, CDR2 YNNKEL (reference sequence). The CDR3 contains 15 residues. The CDR3 spells CASSQEVVQHNEQFF. The DNA of the CDR3 is TGTGCCAGCAGCCAAGAAGTCGTCCAGCACAATGAGCAGTTCTTC.

The J gene is TRBJ1-5, the V gene TRBV19, with D uncertain. The V gene's germline CDR1 is LNHDA and CDR2 SQIVND (reference sequence). CDR3 length: 14 amino acids. Between the trimmed V and J ends, which lost 5 bases and 4 bases, there was a span of 12 bases. DNA for the CDR3: TGTGCCAGTAGTCTAACGCTTGTTAATCAGCCCCAGCATTTT. This translates into CASSLTLVNQPQHF.

This clone was picked up a small number of times. The rearrangement uses TRBV5-1 and TRBJ2-1, with D perhaps assigned TRBD1 or TRBD2 (5 bases each). Germline CDR1 is SGHRS and CDR2 is YFSETQ. The CDR3 length is 15 residues. V was shortened by 0 bases and J by 2 bases, with 9 bases between the two germline ends. CDR3 sequence reads: CASSLGDGAYNEQFF. The CDR3 DNA is TGCGCCAGCAGCTTGGGGGACGGTGCCTACAATGAGCAGTTCTTC. The full variable domain, in which reference TRBV5-1 and TRBJ2-1 provide the parts outside the CDR3, is KAGVTQTPRYLIKTRGQQVTLSCSPISGHRSVSWYQQTPGQGLQFLFEYFSETQRNKGNFPGRFSGRQFSNSRSEMNVSTLELGDSALYLCASSLGDGAYNEQFFGPGTRLTVL.

The chain uses TRBV25-1 and TRBJ1-2; D ambiguous. V lost 6 bases, J lost 0 bases, and 11 bases lay in between. There are 14 residues in the CDR3. The V gene's germline CDR1 is MGHDK and CDR2 SYGVNS. In DNA form, the CDR3 reads TGTGCCAGCAGGAAGGCGGATACTAACTATGGCTACACCTTC. The encoded protein is CASRKADTNYGYTF.

The chain is built from TRBV19 and TRBJ2-7; 7 nucleotides match TRBD1. Unmatched junction bases numbered 3, after V lost 3 bases and J lost 1 base. Germline CDR1 LNHDA, CDR2 SQIVND (reference sequence). This CDR3 is 14 amino acids long. The CDR3 sequence: CASSMSDRSYEQYF. In nucleotides, the CDR3 is TGTGCCAGTAGTATGTCGGACAGGTCCTACGAGCAGTACTTC. Supplemented by reference TRBV19 and TRBJ2-7, the full variable domain reads DGGITQSPKYLFRKEGQNVTLSCEQNLNHDAMYWYRQDPGQGLRLIYYSQIVNDFQKGDIAEGYSVSREKKESFPLTVTSAQKNPTAFYLCASSMSDRSYEQYFGPGTRLTVT.

V and J are TRBV18 and TRBJ2-7; no clear D gene. From germline, CDR1 is KGHSH and CDR2 LQKENI. CDR3 length equals 15 residues. With 0 bases removed from V and 3 bases from J, the gap between germline ends came to 12 bases. The CDR3 region is CASSPPGQDFYEQYF. The CDR3 coding sequence is TGTGCCAGCTCACCACCGGGCCAGGATTTCTACGAGCAGTACTTC.

J is TRBJ1-1 and V is TRBV9; 7 bases line up with TRBD1. The CDR3 length is 14 residues. V trimming: 0 bases; J trimming: 4 bases; junction bases outside the gene matches: 3. Germline-derived CDR1 and CDR2 are SGDLS and YYNGEE. CDR3 coding DNA: TGTGCCAGCAGCGTAGCAGGGGGTACCACTGAAGCTTTCTTT. This sequence encodes CASSVAGGTTEAFF. The full variable domain, with the rest looked up from reference TRBV9 and TRBJ1-1, is DSGVTQTPKHLITATGQRVTLRCSPRSGDLSVYWYQQSLDQGLQFLIQYYNGEERAKGNILERFSAQQFPDLHSELNLSSLELGDSALYFCASSVAGGTTEAFFGQGTRLTVV.

The chain has TRBV13 and TRBJ2-3; 9 bases map to TRBD2. This CDR3 is 20 amino acids long. CDR1 PRHDT and CDR2 FYEKMQ come from the germline V gene (reference sequence). The V gene end was trimmed by 0 bases and the J gene end by 2 bases; junction bases not matched to a gene: 15. CDR3 coding DNA: TGTGCCAGCAGCTTAGGCCTAAGTGGGACTAGCAAGTCAGACACAGATACGCAGTATTTT. This encodes CASSLGLSGTSKSDTDTQYF. The full variable domain, rest sourced from reference TRBV13 and TRBJ2-3, is AAGVIQSPRHLIKEKRETATLKCYPIPRHDTVYWYQQGPGQDPQFLISFYEKMQSDKGSIPDRFSAQQFSDYHSELNMSSLELGDSALYFCASSLGLSGTSKSDTDTQYFGPGTRLTVL.

The chain carries TRBV27 and TRBJ2-7, with D uncertain. The germline V gene encodes CDR1 MNHEY and CDR2 SMNVEV (reference sequence). CDR3 length equals 13 residues. With 0 bases removed from V and 6 bases from J, the gap between germline ends came to 9 bases. CDR3 protein: CASSLSGFREQYF. CDR3 coding DNA: TGTGCCAGCAGTTTATCGGGGTTTCGCGAGCAGTACTTC.

V usage is TRBV7-8 and J usage is TRBJ1-2; D is possibly TRBD1 (6 bases). V was trimmed by 1 base and J by 7 bases, leaving 7 bases between them. The CDR3 has 12 amino acids. Germline CDR1 and CDR2: SGHVS and FQNEAQ. CDR3 DNA: TGTGCCAGCAGCTTAGGGGGGGCTGGCTACACCTTC. Protein product: CASSLGGAGYTF. The full variable domain, with the rest looked up from reference TRBV7-8 and TRBJ1-2, is GAGVSQSPRYKVAKRGQDVALRCDPISGHVSLFWYQQALGQGPEFLTYFQNEAQLDKSGLPSDRFFAERPEGSVSTLKIQRTQQEDSAVYLCASSLGGAGYTFGSGTRLTVV.

The chain couples TRBV7-9 to TRBJ1-2; tentative D call: TRBD1 (5 bases). This CDR3 spans 14 amino acids. Germline V gene data show CDR1 as SEHNR and CDR2 as FQNEAQ (reference sequence). The V and J ends lost 3 bases and 4 bases respectively, with 12 bases between them. CDR3 nucleotide sequence: TGTGCCAGCAGCTTTGGGGGTCCCCCCTATGGCTACACCTTC. Translation gives CASSFGGPPYGYTF.

V is TRBV30 and J is TRBJ1-5; no firm D call. CDR1 GTSNPN and CDR2 SVGIG come from the germline V gene (reference sequence). V lost 0 bases and J lost 3, with 9 bases in between. The CDR3 consists of 14 residues. The CDR3 nucleotides read TGTGCCTGGAGTGTACGAGGGTCCAATCAGCCCCAGCATTTT. This gives the protein CAWSVRGSNQPQHF.

This rearrangement joins TRBV19 to TRBJ1-1; the match to TRBD1 covers 7 bases. CDR3 length equals 16 residues. Losses at the gene ends were 3 bases for V and 1 base for J; bases not matched to a gene: 8. Germline V gives CDR1 LNHDA, CDR2 SQIVND (reference sequence). The CDR3 reads CASSIPLTGTNTEAFF. The CDR3 nucleotides are TGTGCCAGTAGTATCCCCCTGACAGGGACGAACACTGAAGCTTTCTTT.